The 16 T cell receptor beta chains reported below all come from one sample, sequenced in a study of blood T cell repertoires in COVID-19. Here immunoSEQ multiplex PCR was the method, and the copy in TCRdb shows in-frame clones only, minus some. Of hundreds of thousands of clones in the sample, 75% to 90% were seen once. The specimen was peripheral blood. The receptors derive from a woman in her sixties or seventies with COVID-19, enrolled during active disease.

The chain combines TRBV7-2 with TRBJ1-1, with a tentative D call TRBD1 (5 bases). With 6 bases removed from V and 4 bases from J, the gap between germline ends came to 15 bases. This CDR3 contains 14 residues. Germline-derived CDR1 and CDR2 are SGHTA and FQGNSA. CDR3 in amino acids: CASSYLGGSTEAFF. The CDR3 nucleotides are TGTGCCAGCAGTTACCTCGGGGGTTCCACTGAAGCTTTCTTT.

The rearrangement uses TRBV6-6 and TRBJ2-1, with TRBD1 matching 8 bases. The germline CDR1 and CDR2 sequences are MNHNY and SVGAGI (reference sequence). This CDR3 comprises 15 residues. The V gene end was trimmed by 5 bases and the J gene end by 6 bases; junction bases not matched to a gene: 9. Here the CDR3 reads CASSLGTGEGNEQFF. As DNA, the CDR3 is TGTGCCAGCAGTCTCGGGACAGGTGAGGGCAATGAGCAGTTCTTC.

For the CDR3, the DNA is TGCAGCGCCTCGGGACAGACCAGGAACACTGAAGCTTTCTTT. This translates into CSASGQTRNTEAFF. The gene calls are TRBV29-1 and TRBJ1-1; 7 bases align to TRBD1. CDR3 length: 14 amino acids. Trimming removed 7 bases from V and 1 base from J; junction bases left unmatched: 9. Germline CDR1 and CDR2: SQVTM and ANQGSEA.

The chain has TRBV6-5 and TRBJ2-7, with 10 bases that match TRBD1. V shed 6 bases, J shed 0 bases, and the junction held 5 bases outside the gene matches. The CDR3 runs 15 residues. Germline lookup yields CDR1 MNHEY and CDR2 SVGAGI. CDR3 residues: CASSPWTGGSYEQYF. CDR3 nucleotides: TGTGCCAGCAGCCCGTGGACAGGGGGCTCCTACGAGCAGTACTTC.

The J gene is TRBJ1-2, the V gene TRBV6-5, with 10 positions matching TRBD1. CDR3 length: 16 amino acids. Germline V gene sequence: CDR1 MNHEY, CDR2 SVGAGI. V lost 0 bases to trimming and J lost 2 bases; unmatched junction nucleotides: 3. This CDR3 is CASSYSRTGGNYGYTF. CDR3 nucleotide sequence: TGTGCCAGCAGTTACTCGAGGACAGGGGGAAACTATGGCTACACCTTC.

The rearrangement joins TRBV6-5 to TRBJ2-7, with TRBD1 matching over 9 bases. CDR3 size: 14 residues. V was clipped by 7 bases and J by 3 bases; unmatched bases: 7. Germline V gives CDR1 MNHEY, CDR2 SVGAGI. DNA for the CDR3: TGTGCCAGCAAGAGAGGGACAGGGTTCTACGAGCAGTACTTC. Translated, it gives CASKRGTGFYEQYF.

The chain uses TRBV30 and TRBJ1-1; D unresolved. Trimming took off 2 bases at V and 3 bases at J, with 13 bases between the two ends. Germline-derived CDR1 and CDR2 are GTSNPN and SVGIG (reference sequence). The CDR3 is made up of 14 amino acids. CDR3 bases: TGTGCCTGGAGTCCCCGAGGGAGGGACACTGAAGCTTTCTTT. This sequence encodes CAWSPRGRDTEAFF.

This clone showed up just once. The sample contains more than one DNA sequence encoding this CDR3. This chain connects TRBV11-1 to TRBJ2-7; 8 bases agree with TRBD1. There are 13 residues in the CDR3. V dropped 6 bases and J dropped 2; count of bases not matched to a gene: 3. Germline V gives CDR1 SGHAT, CDR2 FQDESV (reference sequence). The chain's CDR3 is CASSRTGTYEQYF. CDR3 DNA: TGTGCCAGCAGTCGGACAGGGACCTACGAGCAGTACTTC.

The chain employs TRBV15 and TRBJ1-2; D is perhaps TRBD1 (5 bases). Trimming took 0 bases from V and 5 from J, leaving 10 bases between them. Germline assignment: CDR1 LNHNV and CDR2 YYDKDF (reference sequence). The CDR3 is made up of 14 amino acids. CDR3 loop: CATSRDTGFYGYTF. Here the CDR3 DNA reads TGTGCCACCAGCAGAGATACAGGATTTTATGGCTACACCTTC.

The chain carries TRBV6-5 and TRBJ2-3; 8 nucleotides line up with TRBD1. Germline values: CDR1 MNHEY, CDR2 SVGAGI. This CDR3 spans 15 amino acids. V was clipped by 5 bases and J by 2 bases; unmatched bases: 6. The CDR3 protein is CASSPGQEITDTQYF. CDR3 DNA: TGTGCCAGCAGTCCGGGACAGGAGATCACAGATACGCAGTATTTT.

This clone was found once. The V and J genes are TRBV5-4 and TRBJ1-4; D is ambiguous. Germline V gene data show CDR1 as SGHNT and CDR2 as YYREEE (reference sequence). Trimming took off 0 bases at V and 0 bases at J, with 6 bases between the two ends. The CDR3 totals 15 residues. CDR3 DNA sequence: TGTGCCAGCAGCTTGGCGGGAGCAACTAATGAAAAACTGTTTTTT. Amino acids: CASSLAGATNEKLFF.

This clone has only a few counts. CDR3 region: CASSSGQSSYNSPLHF. DNA of the CDR3: TGCGCCAGCAGCTCAGGACAGAGCTCCTATAATTCACCCCTCCACTTT. The V and J genes are TRBV5-1 and TRBJ1-6; D may be TRBD1 (6 bases). Germline values: CDR1 SGHRS, CDR2 YFSETQ. The CDR3 is made up of 16 amino acids. With 3 bases removed from V and 0 bases from J, the gap between germline ends came to 10 bases.

The chain joins TRBV5-4 to TRBJ2-5; a possible D gene is TRBD1 (6 bases). V lost 4 bases, J lost 2 bases, and 15 bases lay in between. Germline V CDR1 and CDR2: SGHNT, YYREEE (reference sequence). This CDR3 contains 15 residues. The chain's CDR3 is CASSPPWTAQETQYF. The CDR3 region has the DNA TGTGCCAGCAGCCCACCCTGGACAGCACAAGAGACCCAGTACTTC.

The chain employs TRBV5-6 and TRBJ2-7; 12 bases match TRBD1. V was pared by 3 bases and J by 5 bases, with 9 bases of the junction left unmatched. The CDR3 loop spans 16 amino acids. Germline V gives CDR1 SGHDT, CDR2 YYEEEE. CDR3 region: CASSSGTGGPINEQYF. The CDR3, as DNA: TGTGCCAGCAGCTCCGGGACAGGGGGCCCCATAAACGAGCAGTACTTC. Filled out from reference TRBV5-6 and TRBJ2-7, the complete variable domain reads DAGVTQSPTHLIKTRGQQVTLRCSPKSGHDTVSWYQQALGQGPQFIFQYYEEEERQRGNFPDRFSGHQFPNYSSELNVNALLLGDSALYLCASSSGTGGPINEQYFGPGTRLTVT.

This chain joins TRBV23-1 and TRBJ2-7; 12 nucleotides line up with TRBD2. TRBV23-1 qualifies as an ORF whose function is uncertain. The CDR3 is 15 residues long. V lost 6 bases and J lost 2; bases outside the gene matches: 5. CDR3 protein: CASSAGTSGPYEQYF. The CDR3 nucleotides are TGCGCCAGCAGCGCGGGGACTAGCGGGCCCTACGAGCAGTACTTC.

In this sample, this clone turned up once. The chain has TRBV5-8 and TRBJ2-7, with 14 bases matching TRBD2. CDR1 and CDR2 from the germline V gene are SGHTS and YDEGEE. The CDR3 is 17 amino acids. Germline trimming cut 0 bases from V and 0 bases from J; bases unmatched to any gene: 2. DNA of the CDR3: TGTGCCAGCAGCTTGGTGGGACTAGCGGGGGACTCCTACGAGCAGTACTTC. Its translation: CASSLVGLAGDSYEQYF. Together with reference TRBV5-8 and TRBJ2-7, the CDR3 gives the full variable domain: EAGVTQSPTHLIKTRGQQATLRCSPISGHTSVYWYQQALGLGLQFLLWYDEGEERNRGNFPPRFSGRQFPNYSSELNVNALELEDSALYLCASSLVGLAGDSYEQYFGPGTRLTVT.